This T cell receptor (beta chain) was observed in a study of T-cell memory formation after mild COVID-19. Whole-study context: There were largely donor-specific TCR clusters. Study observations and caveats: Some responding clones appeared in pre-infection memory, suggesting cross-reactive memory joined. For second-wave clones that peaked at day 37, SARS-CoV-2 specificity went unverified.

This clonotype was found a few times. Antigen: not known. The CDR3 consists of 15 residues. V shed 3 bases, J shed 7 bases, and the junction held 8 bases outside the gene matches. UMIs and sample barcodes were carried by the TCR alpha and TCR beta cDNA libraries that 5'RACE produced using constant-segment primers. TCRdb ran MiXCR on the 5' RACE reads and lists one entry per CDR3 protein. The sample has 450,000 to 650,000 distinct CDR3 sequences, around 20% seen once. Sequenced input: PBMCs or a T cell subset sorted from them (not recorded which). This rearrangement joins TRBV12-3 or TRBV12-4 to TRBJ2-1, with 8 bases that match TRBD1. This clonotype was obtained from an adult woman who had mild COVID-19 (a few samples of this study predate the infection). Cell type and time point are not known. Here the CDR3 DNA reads TGTGCCAGCAGTTTCGTGATACAGGGGGAAAATGAGCAGTTCTTC. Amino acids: CASSFVIQGENEQFF.